A single sample is the source of the 26 T cell receptor beta chains below, sequenced in a study of T cell repertoires in cytomegalovirus infection. The antigens of these receptors remain unknown. Using its own MiXCR run on the reads, TCRdb lists one record per CDR3 protein. The sample shows some 590,000 distinct CDR3 sequences, 40% of them seen only once. Specimen: cultured PBMCs, collected from culture after CMV antigen stimulation. The source of these receptors is a human donor in good health (CMV status not recorded). Some clones in this sample may be carry-over from other donors' samples.

This chain uses TRBV7-6 with TRBJ2-7; D remains ambiguous. V lost 8 bases to trimming and J lost 0 bases, with 8 bases between them. The CDR3 is 12 residues long. The germline V gene encodes CDR1 SGHVS and CDR2 FNYEAQ. The CDR3 sequence is CASGPSSYEQYF. The DNA of the CDR3 is TGTGCCAGCGGACCAAGCTCCTACGAGCAGTACTTC.

This clonotype is a singleton in its sample. The J gene is TRBJ1-6, the V gene TRBV20-1, with D possibly TRBD1 on 6 matching bases. Germline V lookup: CDR1 DFQATT, CDR2 SNEGSKA (reference sequence). The CDR3 has 13 amino acids. V lost 3 bases and J 8 bases, leaving 11 bases between the germline ends. The CDR3 nucleotides are TGCAGTGCTAGGGACAGCACCTATTCACCCCTCCACTTT. It encodes CSARDSTYSPLHF.

V is TRBV7-9 and J is TRBJ1-3; D unclear. The CDR3 spans 13 residues. The ends were cut back, 5 bases at V and 7 bases at J, with 12 bases in the middle. Germline values: CDR1 SEHNR, CDR2 FQNEAQ (reference sequence). This CDR3 is CASSLYGDNTIYF. The CDR3 coding sequence is TGTGCCAGCAGCCTCTACGGGGATAACACCATATATTTT.

The genes are TRBV7-8 and TRBJ1-1; D remains unclear. Germline-derived CDR1 and CDR2 are SGHVS and FQNEAQ. The CDR3 contains 15 residues. V was pared by 8 bases and J by 0 bases, with 16 bases between. CDR3 amino acids: CASVLGRLMNTEAFF. CDR3 bases: TGTGCCAGCGTCCTGGGTAGGCTTATGAACACTGAAGCTTTCTTT. Complete variable domain (other parts from reference TRBV7-8 and TRBJ1-1): GAGVSQSPRYKVAKRGQDVALRCDPISGHVSLFWYQQALGQGPEFLTYFQNEAQLDKSGLPSDRFFAERPEGSVSTLKIQRTQQEDSAVYLCASVLGRLMNTEAFFGQGTRLTVV.

This chain joins TRBV7-9 and TRBJ2-1; D not certain. Per germline, CDR1 SEHNR and CDR2 FQNEAQ (reference sequence). CDR3 length: 12 residues. Trimming shortened V by 1 base and J by 10 bases, and 8 bases separated the two germline ends. CDR3 protein: CASSLVWPEQFF. The CDR3 DNA is TGTGCCAGCAGCTTAGTTTGGCCCGAGCAGTTCTTC.

This clonotype was counted only a few times. The rearrangement uses TRBV7-7 and TRBJ2-5; D may match TRBD1 or TRBD2 (5 bases each). CDR1 is SSHAT, CDR2 FNYEAQ, per germline (reference sequence). Trimming shortened V by 6 bases and J by 3 bases, and 17 bases separated the two germline ends. The CDR3 has 15 amino acids. As DNA, the CDR3 is TGTGCCAGCAGACTAGGGACCGGACCCGAAGAGACCCAGTACTTC. Translation: CASRLGTGPEETQYF.

About this clonotype itself: Since a much larger clone is just one base distant, this may be a read error. The chain uses TRBV7-2 and TRBJ2-7, with D tentatively TRBD2 (6 bases). V lost 1 base to trimming and J lost 3 bases, with 16 bases between them. The CDR3 is 16 amino acids. Germline loops: CDR1 SGHTA, CDR2 FQGNSA. The CDR3 sequence is CASSLVLGPAGYEQYF. CDR3 coding DNA: TGTGCCAGCAGCTTAGTGTTAGGTCCAGCGGGCTACGAGCAGTACTTC.

CDR3 sequence: CASNRTGSNSPLHF. The CDR3 nucleotides are TGTGCCAGCAACAGGACAGGGAGCAATTCACCCCTCCACTTT. The V gene is TRBV5-6, the J gene TRBJ1-6; 8 bases line up with TRBD1. Trimming took 6 bases from V and 7 from J; bases not matched to a gene: 6. The germline CDR1 and CDR2 sequences are SGHDT and YYEEEE. This CDR3 contains 14 residues.

This clonotype occurred a few times. The genes are TRBV12-3 or TRBV12-4 and TRBJ1-3; D not resolved. Between the trimmed V and J ends, which lost 5 bases and 7 bases, there was a span of 15 bases. This CDR3 is built from 14 residues. The CDR3 sequence is CASSQAGLGNTIYF. CDR3 DNA: TGTGCCAGCAGTCAAGCGGGCTTAGGGAACACCATATATTTT.

Concerning this clonotype itself: Just one base apart from a much larger clone, this may be a read error. This CDR3 is CASSSRLAGVQNVQFF. In DNA, the CDR3 is TGTGCCAGCAGCTCAAGACTAGCGGGAGTCCAGAATGTGCAGTTCTTC. V gene TRBV7-2 combines with J gene TRBJ2-1, with 12 bases identical to TRBD2. The CDR3 totals 16 residues. The germline gives CDR1 SGHTA, CDR2 FQGNSA.

The chain carries TRBV20-1 and TRBJ1-1, with 7 bases matching TRBD1. V was pared by 2 bases and J by 4 bases, with 7 bases of the junction left unmatched. The CDR3 contains 14 residues. Looked up from germline, CDR1 is DFQATT and CDR2 is SNEGSKA (reference sequence). CDR3 DNA sequence: TGCAGTGCTAGAATAGGGGGCCCGGGCACTGAAGCTTTCTTT. This gives the protein CSARIGGPGTEAFF.

This clonotype occurred a few times. The chain employs TRBV5-5 and TRBJ2-4, with a weak D call TRBD2 (6 bases). Germline CDR1 and CDR2: SGHKS and YYEKEE (reference sequence). The V end was cut by 0 bases, the J end by 8 bases, with 9 bases between. The CDR3 has 13 residues. Here the CDR3 DNA reads TGTGCCAGCAGCTTGGCGGGGGAGGACATTCAGTACTTC. Translated, it gives CASSLAGEDIQYF. The whole variable domain, filled in from reference TRBV5-5 and TRBJ2-4, reads DAGVTQSPTHLIKTRGQQVTLRCSPISGHKSVSWYQQVLGQGPQFIFQYYEKEERGRGNFPDRFSARQFPNYSSELNVNALLLGDSALYLCASSLAGEDIQYFGAGTRLSVL.

A word on this clonotype: Since a much larger clone is just one base distant, this may be a read error. This chain uses TRBV5-4 with TRBJ1-2; the D gene is possibly TRBD1 (5 bases). The CDR3 has 13 amino acids. V gave up 2 bases and J gave up 4 bases, with 9 bases separating them. Germline V gene lookup returns CDR1 SGHNT and CDR2 YYREEE (reference sequence). This CDR3 reads CASSLDSLYGYTF. CDR3 sequence (DNA): TGTGCCAGCAGCTTAGACAGCCTCTATGGCTACACCTTC.

The chain carries TRBV5-4 and TRBJ2-3; D perhaps matches TRBD2 (7 bases). Germline V lookup: CDR1 SGHNT, CDR2 YYREEE (reference sequence). The V gene lost 3 bases and the J gene lost 4 bases, with 18 bases spanning the gap. CDR3 length: 16 amino acids. The CDR3 loop is CASSSRGGGASDTQYF. DNA for the CDR3: TGTGCCAGCAGCTCTCGTGGAGGGGGGGCTTCAGATACGCAGTATTTT.

This chain uses TRBV20-1 with TRBJ1-2; 7 nucleotides agree with TRBD1. V was clipped by 3 bases and J by 8 bases; unmatched bases: 15. CDR3 size: 15 residues. The germline V gene encodes CDR1 DFQATT and CDR2 SNEGSKA (reference sequence). CDR3 loop: CSASPSGAGGSGYTF. The CDR3, as DNA: TGCAGTGCTAGTCCCTCCGGGGCAGGGGGAAGCGGCTACACCTTC.

This clonotype was counted only a few times. V is TRBV6-5 and J is TRBJ1-3; D not certain. The V and J ends lost 0 bases and 4 bases respectively, with 4 bases between them. Per the germline V gene, CDR1 is MNHEY and CDR2 is SVGAGI. The CDR3 runs to 13 residues. The CDR3 reads CASSYSAGNTIYF. The CDR3 DNA is TGTGCCAGCAGTTACTCGGCGGGAAACACCATATATTTT.

This clonotype was detected many times. The rearrangement joins TRBV7-2 to TRBJ2-1; no definite D call. Trimming stripped 5 bases from V and 4 bases from J, with 3 bases between. The CDR3 runs to 11 residues. Germline V gives CDR1 SGHTA, CDR2 FQGNSA. DNA of the CDR3: TGTGCCAGCAGCCGTTACAATGAGCAGTTCTTC. This encodes CASSRYNEQFF.

V usage is TRBV3-1 and J usage is TRBJ2-5; possibly TRBD1 for D (6 bases). Germline lookup yields CDR1 LGHDT and CDR2 YNNKEL (reference sequence). V shed 1 base and J shed 5 bases, with 17 bases lying between them. The length of the CDR3 is 16 residues. As DNA, the CDR3 is TGTGCCAGCAGCCAAGGGATGCCACAGGGTTACGAGACCCAGTACTTC. The encoded protein is CASSQGMPQGYETQYF.

The gene calls are TRBV12-3 or TRBV12-4 and TRBJ2-7; tentative D call: TRBD1 (6 bases). V was pared by 7 bases and J by 3 bases, with 40 bases between. The CDR3 covers 22 residues. CDR3 amino acids: CASNPSFWGLALFDMVGYEQYF. DNA of the CDR3: TGTGCCAGCAATCCCTCATTTTGGGGGCTAGCTCTTTTCGACATGGTGGGCTACGAGCAGTACTTC.

This clonotype occurred a few times. The chain links TRBV7-2 to TRBJ2-1; D perhaps matches TRBD2 (6 bases). Trimming took off 2 bases at V and 9 bases at J, with 11 bases between the two ends. This CDR3 has 13 amino acids. Germline-derived CDR1 and CDR2 are SGHTA and FQGNSA. CDR3 protein: CASSLLTSSEQFF. CDR3 nucleotides: TGTGCCAGCAGCTTACTGACTAGTAGTGAGCAGTTCTTC.

This clonotype was detected a few times. This CDR3 is CASSERQHTEAFF. CDR3 bases: TGTGCCAGCAGTGAAAGACAGCACACTGAAGCTTTCTTT. The chain combines TRBV6-1 with TRBJ1-1; TRBD1 might be the D (5 bases). Germline CDR1 MNHNS, CDR2 SASEGT. There are 13 residues in the CDR3. V was shortened by 2 bases and J by 3 bases, with 7 bases between the two germline ends.

The chain has TRBV2 and TRBJ2-2, with D hard to call. The length of the CDR3 is 13 residues. Germline V gene lookup returns CDR1 SNHLY and CDR2 FYNNEI. V was shortened by 8 bases and J by 5 bases, with 12 bases between the two germline ends. DNA for the CDR3: TGTGCCAGCTACCGGAGCCTAACCGGGGAGCTGTTTTTT. Translation: CASYRSLTGELFF.

The table lists this clonotype with many counts. The chain joins TRBV7-2 to TRBJ1-6, with D hard to call. This CDR3 is built from 14 residues. Germline CDR1 SGHTA, CDR2 FQGNSA. Trimming took off 2 bases at V and 11 bases at J, with 13 bases between the two ends. Here the CDR3 DNA reads TGTGCCAGCAGCTTAACCGCCACTAGGCCACCCCTCCACTTT. Its protein is CASSLTATRPPLHF.

This clonotype occurred a few times. The DNA of the CDR3 is TGTGCCAGCAGGTTTCCAAGCGGGGGGTGGACCCAGTACTTC. Translated, it gives CASRFPSGGWTQYF. V gene TRBV7-2 combines with J gene TRBJ2-5, with 9 positions matching TRBD2. Losses at the gene ends were 6 bases for V and 7 bases for J; bases not matched to a gene: 9. Germline loops: CDR1 SGHTA, CDR2 FQGNSA. The CDR3 is 14 residues long.

This clonotype showed up just a few times. The chain couples TRBV6-8 to TRBJ2-1, with 9 bases fitting TRBD1. V lost 5 bases, J lost 10 bases, and 15 bases stayed unmatched. Germline assignment: CDR1 MNHGY and CDR2 SAAAGT. The CDR3 covers 16 residues. The CDR3 sequence is CASSGTGFSSYGEQFF. DNA of the CDR3: TGTGCCAGCAGTGGGACAGGGTTCTCGTCTTATGGGGAGCAGTTCTTC.

In its sample, this clonotype was seen a few times. The chain recombines TRBV4-1 with TRBJ2-3; no reliable D call. Per the germline V gene, CDR1 is MGHRA and CDR2 is YSYEKL. Deletions cut 4 bases from V and 3 bases from J, with 11 bases between. CDR3 size: 14 residues. CDR3 protein: CASSLAYLTDTQYF. The DNA of the CDR3 is TGCGCCAGCAGCCTCGCCTACCTGACAGATACGCAGTATTTT.